The 17 T cell receptor beta chains in this list originate from one sample, sequenced in a study of T cell responses to AZD1222 COVID-19 vaccine. Assay: immunoSEQ multiplex PCR; the TCRdb copy retains only in-frame clones and omits some. Of about 97,000 clones in the sample, about 87% were seen once. This sample comprised peripheral blood, obtained 28 days after the second AZD1222 dose. These receptors all come from an adult who received the AZD1222 COVID-19 vaccine.

This chain links TRBV24-1 with TRBJ1-5, with 9 bases that match TRBD1. Germline CDR1 reads KGHDR; CDR2 reads SFDVKD. V was clipped by 4 bases and J by 4 bases; unmatched bases: 7. The CDR3 runs 16 residues. CDR3 residues: CATSDKGQGLNQPQHF. DNA of the CDR3: TGTGCCACCAGTGACAAGGGACAGGGCCTTAATCAGCCCCAGCATTTT.

V and J are TRBV2 and TRBJ1-6, with TRBD1 identical over 9 bases. V was clipped by 5 bases and J by 9 bases; unmatched bases: 11. The CDR3 contains 16 residues. Germline V gene lookup returns CDR1 SNHLY and CDR2 FYNNEI. CDR3 sequence: CASSRDSGTGLSPLHF. CDR3 in DNA: TGTGCCAGCAGTCGAGACTCCGGGACAGGGCTTTCACCCCTCCACTTT.

This chain uses TRBV27 with TRBJ2-4; D unclear. V lost 2 bases and J 7 bases, leaving 9 bases between the germline ends. CDR3 length: 13 residues. Germline V lookup: CDR1 MNHEY, CDR2 SMNVEV (reference sequence). As DNA, the CDR3 is TGTGCCAGCAGTTTACGAGAGGTCAACATTCAGTACTTC. Amino acid sequence: CASSLREVNIQYF.

The CDR3 protein is CASSEALQRRSEQFF. CDR3 nucleotide sequence: TGTGCCAGCAGTGAAGCGCTTCAGAGGAGGAGTGAGCAGTTCTTC. The rearrangement links TRBV2 to TRBJ2-1; perhaps TRBD2 as D (5 bases). The CDR3 extends over 15 amino acids. V lost 0 bases to trimming and J lost 9 bases, with 15 bases between them. Germline V gene sequence: CDR1 SNHLY, CDR2 FYNNEI.

The genes are TRBV28 and TRBJ1-5; 7 positions agree with TRBD1. V shed 5 bases and J 3 bases; nucleotides not matched to a gene: 7. The CDR3 is made up of 15 amino acids. Germline V CDR1 and CDR2: MDHEN, SYDVKM. CDR3 amino acids: CASSQSGTDNQPQHF. The CDR3 region has the DNA TGTGCCAGCAGTCAATCGGGGACAGACAATCAGCCCCAGCATTTT.

V gene TRBV18 combines with J gene TRBJ2-7; 9 bases line up with TRBD1. The germline V gene encodes CDR1 KGHSH and CDR2 LQKENI. Losses at the gene ends were 5 bases for V and 2 bases for J; bases not matched to a gene: 7. The CDR3 totals 15 residues. The CDR3 region has the DNA TGTGCCAGCTCAACGACCGGGACAGGGACCTACGAGCAGTACTTC. Translation gives CASSTTGTGTYEQYF.

This chain joins TRBV7-3 and TRBJ1-3; D gene ambiguous. The V gene lost 1 base and the J gene lost 0 bases, with 4 bases spanning the gap. Germline V gene lookup returns CDR1 SGHTA and CDR2 FQGTGA. The CDR3 runs 14 residues. The CDR3: CASSLKPSGNTIYF. Here the CDR3 DNA reads TGTGCCAGCAGCTTAAAACCCTCTGGAAACACCATATATTTT. The full variable domain, in which reference TRBV7-3 and TRBJ1-3 provide the parts outside the CDR3, is GAGVSQTPSNKVTEKGKYVELRCDPISGHTALYWYRQSLGQGPEFLIYFQGTGAADDSGLPNDRFFAVRPEGSVSTLKIQRTERGDSAVYLCASSLKPSGNTIYFGEGSWLTVV.

This clone was seen a handful of times. The rearrangement links TRBV28 to TRBJ2-1, with 8 bases matching TRBD2. V gave up 10 bases and J gave up 4 bases; unmatched junction bases: 6. Germline CDR1 is MDHEN and CDR2 is SYDVKM. CDR3 size: 13 residues. CDR3 sequence reads: CATGTRLYNEQFF. Written as DNA, the CDR3 is TGTGCCACCGGGACTAGACTATACAATGAGCAGTTCTTC.

The V and J genes are TRBV3-1 (or the pseudogene TRBV3-2) and TRBJ2-2; 9 bases fit TRBD1. The CDR3 has 16 amino acids. Germline assignment: CDR1 LGHDT and CDR2 YNNKEL (reference sequence). With V trimmed by 5 bases and J by 5 bases, 9 bases remained unmatched. Written as DNA, the CDR3 is TGTGCCAGCAGCTACGGGACAGGGCAGTCAACCGGGGAGCTGTTTTTT. It translates to CASSYGTGQSTGELFF.

V and J are TRBV29-1 and TRBJ1-2; perhaps TRBD1 as D (6 bases). Trimming left V 5 bases short and J 4 bases short, with 11 bases between. CDR1 is SQVTM, CDR2 ANQGSEA, per germline. The CDR3 totals 12 residues. The CDR3 sequence: CSVLGGLYGYTF. Here the CDR3 DNA reads TGCAGCGTTCTAGGGGGACTCTATGGCTACACCTTC.

This clone occurred once. The chain is built from TRBV2 and TRBJ1-1, with TRBD1 as a possible D gene (6 bases). Trimming shortened V by 3 bases and J by 12 bases, and 20 bases separated the two germline ends. The CDR3 is 14 residues long. CDR1 SNHLY and CDR2 FYNNEI come from the germline V gene. CDR3 nucleotides: TGTGCCAGCAGTGAGACAGGCGGCCGATCTGGACCTTTCTTT. It yields the protein CASSETGGRSGPFF.

The chain couples TRBV10-1 to TRBJ2-7, with a possible D match to TRBD1 (5 bases). This CDR3 has 13 residues. The germline gives CDR1 WNHNN, CDR2 SYGVQD (reference sequence). The V end was cut by 7 bases, the J end by 6 bases, with 16 bases between. CDR3 DNA sequence: TGCGCCAGCATGGGTGGTACAGGTTCCGAGCAGTACTTC. Its protein product is CASMGGTGSEQYF.

The chain is built from TRBV4-2 and TRBJ1-5; 10 bases are a match to TRBD1. The CDR3 consists of 18 residues. V was pared by 4 bases and J by 3 bases, with 12 bases of the junction left unmatched. The germline V gene has CDR1 LGHNA and CDR2 YNFKEQ. In nucleotides, the CDR3 is TGTGCCAGCAGCCGCCTAATAAGTGGGACAGGGGACAATCAGCCCCAGCATTTT. This translates into CASSRLISGTGDNQPQHF.

This chain joins TRBV2 and TRBJ2-1, with D tentatively TRBD1 (5 bases). The ends were cut back, 6 bases at V and 2 bases at J, with 11 bases in the middle. CDR3 size: 14 residues. The germline V gene encodes CDR1 SNHLY and CDR2 FYNNEI. The CDR3 here is CASRVGVAYNEQFF. In DNA form, the CDR3 reads TGTGCCAGCAGGGTAGGGGTTGCCTACAATGAGCAGTTCTTC.

The chain is built from TRBV27 and TRBJ2-6, with a tentative D call TRBD1 (6 bases). The V end lost 2 bases, the J end lost 0 bases, and 8 bases lay between the germline ends. The CDR3 is 16 amino acids. The germline gives CDR1 MNHEY, CDR2 SMNVEV (reference sequence). The CDR3 protein is CASSLQGPSGANVLTF. DNA for the CDR3: TGTGCCAGCAGTTTACAGGGGCCCTCTGGGGCCAACGTCCTGACTTTC.

The V gene is TRBV6-1, the J gene TRBJ1-4; 7 nucleotides agree with TRBD1. This CDR3 has 15 amino acids. V gave up 3 bases and J gave up 1 base; unmatched junction bases: 2. Germline V gene sequence: CDR1 MNHNS, CDR2 SASEGT. In nucleotides, the CDR3 is TGTGCCAGCAGTGACCGACAGGGAACTAATGAAAAACTGTTTTTT. It codes for CASSDRQGTNEKLFF.

This rearrangement joins TRBV7-9 to TRBJ1-5; D is unresolved. CDR1 is SEHNR, CDR2 FQNEAQ, per germline (reference sequence). V was shortened by 1 base and J by 7 bases, with 8 bases between the two germline ends. This CDR3 is built from 13 residues. The CDR3 nucleotides read TGTGCCAGCAGCTTAGATGGGGTACAGCCCCAGCATTTT. Residues: CASSLDGVQPQHF.